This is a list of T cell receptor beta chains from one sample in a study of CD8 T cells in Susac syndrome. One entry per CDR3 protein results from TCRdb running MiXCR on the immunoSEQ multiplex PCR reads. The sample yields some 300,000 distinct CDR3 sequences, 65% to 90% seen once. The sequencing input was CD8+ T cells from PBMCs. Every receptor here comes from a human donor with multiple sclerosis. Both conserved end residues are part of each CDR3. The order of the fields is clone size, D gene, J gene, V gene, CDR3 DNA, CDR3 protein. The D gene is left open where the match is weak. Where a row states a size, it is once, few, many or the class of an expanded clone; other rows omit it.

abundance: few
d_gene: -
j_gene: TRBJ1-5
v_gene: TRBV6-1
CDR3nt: TGTGCCAGCACCCTCACGACCTCTCAGCCCCAGCATTTT
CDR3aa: CASTLTTSQPQHF

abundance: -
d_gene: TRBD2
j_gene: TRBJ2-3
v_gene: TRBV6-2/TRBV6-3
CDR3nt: TGTGCCAGCAGTCCCCGGCAATGGAGAAGCGGGAGCGCAGATACGCAGTATTTT
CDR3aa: CASSPRQWRSGSADTQYF

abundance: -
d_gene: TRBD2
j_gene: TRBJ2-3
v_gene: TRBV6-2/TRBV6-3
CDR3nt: TGTGCCAGCAGTTCGACTAGCGGGAGCGCAGATACGCAGTATTTT
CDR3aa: CASSSTSGSADTQYF

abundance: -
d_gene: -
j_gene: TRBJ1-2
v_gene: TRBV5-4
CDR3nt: TGTGCCAGCAGCTTAATGGGGTCGAATGCTCGGGGCTACACCTTC
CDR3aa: CASSLMGSNARGYTF

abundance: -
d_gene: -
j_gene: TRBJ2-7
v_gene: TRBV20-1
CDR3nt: TGCAGTGCTAGACTCAGGGAATACGAGCAGTACTTC
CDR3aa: CSARLREYEQYF

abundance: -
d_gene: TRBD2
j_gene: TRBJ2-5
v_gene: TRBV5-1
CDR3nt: TGCGCCAGCAGCTTGGCCACTAGCGGGAGTTACCAAGAGACCCAGTACTTC
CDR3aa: CASSLATSGSYQETQYF

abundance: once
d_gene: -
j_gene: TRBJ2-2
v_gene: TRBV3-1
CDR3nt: TGTGCCAGCAGGGACGGGATATGGGCCGGGGAGCTGTTTTTT
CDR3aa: CASRDGIWAGELFF

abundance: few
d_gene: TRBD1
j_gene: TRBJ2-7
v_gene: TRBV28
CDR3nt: TGTGCCAGCAGTTTATTGGGCAGGGGACAGTACGAGCAGTACTTC
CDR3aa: CASSLLGRGQYEQYF

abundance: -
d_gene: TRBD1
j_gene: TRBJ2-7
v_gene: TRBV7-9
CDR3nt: TGTGCCAGCAGCTTAGTCACAGGGGGCCTCTCCGAGCAGTACTTC
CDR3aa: CASSLVTGGLSEQYF

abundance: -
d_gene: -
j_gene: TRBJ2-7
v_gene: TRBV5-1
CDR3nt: TGCGCCAGCCACGGACAGAACTACGAGCAGTACTTC
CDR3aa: CASHGQNYEQYF

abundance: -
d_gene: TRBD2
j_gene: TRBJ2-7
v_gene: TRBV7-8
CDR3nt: TGTGCCAGCAGCTACCTGACTAGCGGGAGCTACGAGCAGTACTTC
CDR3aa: CASSYLTSGSYEQYF

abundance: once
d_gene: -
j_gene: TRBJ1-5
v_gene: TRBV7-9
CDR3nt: TGTGCCAGCACCCCTCGGGAGGGCGGTCAGCCCCAGCATTTT
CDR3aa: CASTPREGGQPQHF

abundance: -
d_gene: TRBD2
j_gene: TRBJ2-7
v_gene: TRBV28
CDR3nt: TGTGCCAGCAGTCCCCGGTTCGGTAGCGGGGCTATTTACGAGCAGTACTTC
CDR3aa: CASSPRFGSGAIYEQYF

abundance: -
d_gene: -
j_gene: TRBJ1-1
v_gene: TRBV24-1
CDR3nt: TGTGCCACCAGTGAGTCAGAGAACACTGAAGCTTTCTTT
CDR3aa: CATSESENTEAFF

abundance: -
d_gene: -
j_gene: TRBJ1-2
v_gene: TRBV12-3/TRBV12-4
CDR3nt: TGTGCCAGCAGTGTCTATAGAGGAGGCTACACCTTC
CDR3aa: CASSVYRGGYTF

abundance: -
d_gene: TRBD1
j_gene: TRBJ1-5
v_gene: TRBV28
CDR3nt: TGTGCCAGCAGTGGACAGGGATCTCTGCCCCAGCATTTT
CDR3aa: CASSGQGSLPQHF

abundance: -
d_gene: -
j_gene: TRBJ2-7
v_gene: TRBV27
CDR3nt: TGTGCCAGCAGTTTCAGGGCAGGGAAGAACGAGCAGTACTTC
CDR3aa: CASSFRAGKNEQYF

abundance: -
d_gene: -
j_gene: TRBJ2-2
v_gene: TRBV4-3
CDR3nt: TGCGCCAGCAGCCAAGAGCCGAACACCGGGGAGCTGTTTTTT
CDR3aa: CASSQEPNTGELFF

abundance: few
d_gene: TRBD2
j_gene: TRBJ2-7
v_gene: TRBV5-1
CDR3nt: TGCGCCAGCAGCTTTCAGCGGGGATACGAGCAGTACTTC
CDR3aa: CASSFQRGYEQYF

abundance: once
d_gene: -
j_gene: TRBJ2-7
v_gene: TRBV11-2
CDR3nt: TGTGCCAGCAGCTTAAAGGGGAAGGAGCCAGGGCGCACCTACGAGCAGTACTTC
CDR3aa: CASSLKGKEPGRTYEQYF

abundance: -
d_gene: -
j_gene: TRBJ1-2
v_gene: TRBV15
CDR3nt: TGTGCCACCAGCAGAGATCAGGGCTACACCTTC
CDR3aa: CATSRDQGYTF

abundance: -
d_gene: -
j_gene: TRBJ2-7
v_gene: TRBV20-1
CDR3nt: TGCAGTGCTGCCGGGGGACGCTACTCCTACGAGCAGTACTTC
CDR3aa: CSAAGGRYSYEQYF

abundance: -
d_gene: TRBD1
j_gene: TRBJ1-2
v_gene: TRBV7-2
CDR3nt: TGTGCCAGCAGCTTAGGTCCCGGGACAGGGGCGGTTAACTATGGCTACACCTTC
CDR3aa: CASSLGPGTGAVNYGYTF

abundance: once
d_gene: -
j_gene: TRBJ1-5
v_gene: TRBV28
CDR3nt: TGTGCCAGCAGTTTGTGGGGGGGACTTTATCAGCCCCAGCATTTT
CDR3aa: CASSLWGGLYQPQHF

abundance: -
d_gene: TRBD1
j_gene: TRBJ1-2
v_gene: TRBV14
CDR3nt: TGTGCCAGCAGCCAAGACCCTTCGGACAGGGGTGGCGGCGGCTACACCTTC
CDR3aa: CASSQDPSDRGGGGYTF

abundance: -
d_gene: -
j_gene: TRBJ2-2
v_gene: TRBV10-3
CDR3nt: TGTGCCATCAGTGAGCGCGGGCCCTCGGGGGAGCTGTTTTTT
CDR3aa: CAISERGPSGELFF

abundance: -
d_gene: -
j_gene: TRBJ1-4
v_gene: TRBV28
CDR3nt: TGTGCCAGCAGGGCCCGGCTGAAAAAACTGTTTTTT
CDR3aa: CASRARLKKLFF

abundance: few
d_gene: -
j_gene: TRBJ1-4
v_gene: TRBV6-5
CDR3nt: TGTGCCAGCAGTTACGGGGGAACGGGGGAAAAACTGTTTTTT
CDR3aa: CASSYGGTGEKLFF

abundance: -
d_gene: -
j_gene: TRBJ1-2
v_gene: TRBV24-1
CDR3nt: TGTGCCACCAGCGGAACAGGGCACTATGGCTACACCTTC
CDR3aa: CATSGTGHYGYTF

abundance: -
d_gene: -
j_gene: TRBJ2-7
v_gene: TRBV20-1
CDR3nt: TGCAGTGCTCGATCCCCAGGGTCTAATCTCCCCTACGAGCAGTACTTC
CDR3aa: CSARSPGSNLPYEQYF

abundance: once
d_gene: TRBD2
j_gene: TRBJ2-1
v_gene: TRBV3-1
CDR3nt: TGTGCCAGCAGCCAACCGGGACTAGCGGGAGACTACAATGAGCAGTTCTTC
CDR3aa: CASSQPGLAGDYNEQFF

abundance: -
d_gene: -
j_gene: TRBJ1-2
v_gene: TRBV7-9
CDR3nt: TGTGCCAGCAGCCTTTATCCCGGGACGGATATATATGGCTACACCTTC
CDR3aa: CASSLYPGTDIYGYTF

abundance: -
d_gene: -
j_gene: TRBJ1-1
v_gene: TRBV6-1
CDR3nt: TGTGCCAGCGGCCCTATTTCTCGGAACACTGAAGCTTTCTTT
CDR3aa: CASGPISRNTEAFF

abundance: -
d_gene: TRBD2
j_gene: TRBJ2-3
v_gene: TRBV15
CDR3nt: TGTGCCACCAGCGGATGGACCTCTAGCGGGAGCACAGATACGCAGTATTTT
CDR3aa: CATSGWTSSGSTDTQYF

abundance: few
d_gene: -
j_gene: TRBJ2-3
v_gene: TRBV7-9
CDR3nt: TGTGCCAGCAGCGAATCGGAGACAGATACGCAGTATTTT
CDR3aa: CASSESETDTQYF

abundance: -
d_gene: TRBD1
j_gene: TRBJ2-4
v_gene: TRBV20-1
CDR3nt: TGCAGCGAGACGGCGACAGGGGGCTATGGCAAAAACATTCAGTACTTC
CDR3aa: CSETATGGYGKNIQYF

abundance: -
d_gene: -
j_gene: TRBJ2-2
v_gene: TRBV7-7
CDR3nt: TGTGCCAGCAGCTTCACCCAGGGGTTCGGGGAGCTGTTTTTT
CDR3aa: CASSFTQGFGELFF

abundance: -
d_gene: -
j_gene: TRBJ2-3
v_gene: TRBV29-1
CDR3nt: TGCAGCGTCGCGAGGAGTAGGGGCACAGATACGCAGTATTTT
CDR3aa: CSVARSRGTDTQYF

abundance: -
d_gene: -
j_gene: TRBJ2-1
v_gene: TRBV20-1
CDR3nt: TGCAGTGCTAGAGATTGGATAGCGTCATACAATGAGCAGTTCTTC
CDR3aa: CSARDWIASYNEQFF

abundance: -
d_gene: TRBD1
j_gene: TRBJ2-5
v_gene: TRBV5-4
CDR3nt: TGTGCCAGCAGCGGACAGGGGGAAGAGACCCAGTACTTC
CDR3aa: CASSGQGEETQYF

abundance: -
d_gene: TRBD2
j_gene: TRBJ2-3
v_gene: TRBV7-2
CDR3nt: TGTGCCAGCAGCTCCGATATAGCGGGAGCCTTCGCTGATACGCAGTATTTT
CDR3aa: CASSSDIAGAFADTQYF

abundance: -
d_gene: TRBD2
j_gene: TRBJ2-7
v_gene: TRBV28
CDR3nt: TGTGCCAGCAGTCCCGATTCCCCTAGCGGGAGTTACGAGCAGTACTTC
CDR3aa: CASSPDSPSGSYEQYF

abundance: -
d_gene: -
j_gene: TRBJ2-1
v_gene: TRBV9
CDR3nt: TGTGCCAGCAGCGTAGGCAGAAGTTTCGATGAGCAGTTCTTC
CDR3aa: CASSVGRSFDEQFF

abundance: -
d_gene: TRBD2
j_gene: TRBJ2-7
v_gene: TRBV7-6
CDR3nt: TGTGCCAGCAGCTTAGGGCCTAGCGGCCGCTACGAGCAGTACTTC
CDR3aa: CASSLGPSGRYEQYF

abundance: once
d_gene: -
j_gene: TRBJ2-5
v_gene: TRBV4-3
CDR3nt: TGCGCCAGCAGCCAAGATGAACATGGGACGATGACTGAAGAGACCCAGTACTTC
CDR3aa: CASSQDEHGTMTEETQYF

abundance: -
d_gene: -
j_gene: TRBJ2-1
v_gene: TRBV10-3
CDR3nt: TGTGCCATCAGTGGTATTGGGTCGGGGGAGTACAATGAGCAGTTCTTC
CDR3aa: CAISGIGSGEYNEQFF

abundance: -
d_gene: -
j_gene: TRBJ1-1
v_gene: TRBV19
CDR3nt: TGTGCCAGTAGTATGCCTAGGATGAACACTGAAGCTTTCTTT
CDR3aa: CASSMPRMNTEAFF

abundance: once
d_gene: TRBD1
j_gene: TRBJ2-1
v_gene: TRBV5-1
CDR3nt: TGCGCCAGCAGCCACCGGACAGGGACGGACAATGAGCAGTTCTTC
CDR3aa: CASSHRTGTDNEQFF

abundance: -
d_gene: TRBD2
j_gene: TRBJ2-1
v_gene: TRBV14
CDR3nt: TGTGCCAGCAGCCCAGACCTAGCGGGAGGGACCAATGAGCAGTTCTTC
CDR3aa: CASSPDLAGGTNEQFF

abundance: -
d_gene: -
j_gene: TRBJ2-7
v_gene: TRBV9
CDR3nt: TGTGCCAGCAGCGTTGGGGGCGTCTACGAGCAGTACTTC
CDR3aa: CASSVGGVYEQYF

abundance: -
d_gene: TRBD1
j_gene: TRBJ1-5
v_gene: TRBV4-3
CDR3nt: TGCGCCAGCAGCCAAGATACTTACAGGGGGCTCAGGCAGCCCCAGCATTTT
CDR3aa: CASSQDTYRGLRQPQHF

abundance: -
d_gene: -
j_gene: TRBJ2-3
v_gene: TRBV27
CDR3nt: TGTGCCAGCAGTTTAGTGGGGGTACCTGACGGGGATACGCAGTATTTT
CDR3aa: CASSLVGVPDGDTQYF